This TCR beta chain was captured by sequencing in a study of response to subunit inactivated influenza vaccine. This clonotype was seen a few times. Its target is unknown. TCRdb ran MiXCR on the RT-PCR reads and lists one entry per CDR3 protein. The sample gives 530,000 or so distinct CDR3 sequences, over 25% of which show up once; 1.5% to 2% is in the top ten. General study results and limits: Each seasonal influenza vaccination recruits few new T cells, the authors suggested.

This CDR3 is 15 amino acids long. V gave up 0 bases and J gave up 5 bases; unmatched junction bases: 7. CDR1 is SQVTM, CDR2 ANQGSEA, per germline. This TCR was sampled from a middle-aged man who received an inactivated influenza vaccine. The chain joins TRBV29-1 to TRBJ2-7; the match to TRBD1 covers 10 bases. The starting material was CD4+ T cells sorted from PBMCs, obtained roughly 5 days after vaccination. The CDR3 region is CSVEDRTGGMDEQYF. The CDR3 bases are TGCAGCGTTGAAGACAGGACAGGGGGAATGGACGAGCAGTACTTC.